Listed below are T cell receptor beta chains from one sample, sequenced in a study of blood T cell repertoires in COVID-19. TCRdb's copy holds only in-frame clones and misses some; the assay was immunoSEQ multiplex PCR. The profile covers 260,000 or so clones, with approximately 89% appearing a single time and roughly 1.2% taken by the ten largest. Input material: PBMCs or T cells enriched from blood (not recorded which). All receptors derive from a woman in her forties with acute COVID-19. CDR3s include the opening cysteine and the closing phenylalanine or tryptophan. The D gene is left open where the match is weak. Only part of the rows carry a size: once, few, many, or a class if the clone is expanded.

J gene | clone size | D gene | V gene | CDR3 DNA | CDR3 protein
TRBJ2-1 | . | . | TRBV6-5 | TGTGCCAGCAGTTCGGTGCGCGGGACTTACAATGAGCAGTTCTTC | CASSSVRGTYNEQFF
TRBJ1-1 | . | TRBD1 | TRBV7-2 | TGTGCCAGCAGCCTTACAGGGGTCACTGAAGCTTTCTTT | CASSLTGVTEAFF
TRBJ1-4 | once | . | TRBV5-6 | TGTGCCAGCAGACCTCAAACAGGGATAAGGGAAAAACTGTTTTTT | CASRPQTGIREKLFF
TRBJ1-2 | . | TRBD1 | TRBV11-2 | TGTGCCAGCAGCTACCAGGGGGCGCGTAACTATGGCTACACCTTC | CASSYQGARNYGYTF
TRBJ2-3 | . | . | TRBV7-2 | TGTGCCAGCAGCTTACAGCGGAGCTCCACAGATACGCAGTATTTT | CASSLQRSSTDTQYF
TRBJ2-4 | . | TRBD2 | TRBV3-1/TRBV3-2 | TGTGCCAGCAGCCCTGACACTTTTAGCGGGGACATTCAGTACTTC | CASSPDTFSGDIQYF
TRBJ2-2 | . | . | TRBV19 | TGTGCCAGTATGATAAGCCCCAGTCGGAGGGGGCTTACCGGGGAGCTGTTTTTT | CASMISPSRRGLTGELFF
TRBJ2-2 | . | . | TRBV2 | TGTGCCAGCAGTGCGGGACACGGCACCGGGGAGCTGTTTTTT | CASSAGHGTGELFF
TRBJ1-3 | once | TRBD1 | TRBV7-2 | TGTGCCAGCAGCTCACCCTTACAGGGGAGAAACACCATATATTTT | CASSSPLQGRNTIYF
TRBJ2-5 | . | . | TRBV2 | TGTGCCAGCAGTGATGGGCTACAAGAGACCCAGTACTTC | CASSDGLQETQYF
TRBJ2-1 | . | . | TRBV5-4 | TGTGCCAGCAGCCGCCCCGGAGGACAGAACAATGAGCAGTTCTTC | CASSRPGGQNNEQFF
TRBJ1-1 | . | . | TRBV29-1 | TGCAGCGGCCTGCCAACCGGGGGTGAAGCTTTCTTT | CSGLPTGGEAFF
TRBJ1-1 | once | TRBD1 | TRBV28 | TGTGCCAGCAGTTATGACAGGGAAGGGACTGAAGCTTTCTTT | CASSYDREGTEAFF
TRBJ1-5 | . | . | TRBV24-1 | TGTGCCACCAGTGATGGAGGACAGATCCAGCCCCAGCATTTT | CATSDGGQIQPQHF
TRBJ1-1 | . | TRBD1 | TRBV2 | TGTGCCAGCAGACCAGGACAGGGGGCGCGGGGCACTGAAGCTTTCTTT | CASRPGQGARGTEAFF
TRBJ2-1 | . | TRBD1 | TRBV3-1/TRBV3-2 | TGTGCCAGCAGCCGACAGTACAGGACAGGGACTCTCAATGAGCAGTTCTTC | CASSRQYRTGTLNEQFF
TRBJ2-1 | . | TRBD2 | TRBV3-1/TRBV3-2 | TGTGCCAGCAGCCGGGAGGGAGCCCACAATGAGCAGTTCTTC | CASSREGAHNEQFF
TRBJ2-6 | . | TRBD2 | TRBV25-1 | TGTGCCAGCAGTACCCTGGGGGGAGGGTCTGGGGCCAACGTCCTGACTTTC | CASSTLGGGSGANVLTF
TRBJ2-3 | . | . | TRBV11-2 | TGTGCCAGCAGCTTACTTACTAGCACAGATACGCAGTATTTT | CASSLLTSTDTQYF
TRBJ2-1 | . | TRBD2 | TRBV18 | TGTGCCAGCTCCCCGGGGGCGGGAGGATACAATGAGCAGTTCTTC | CASSPGAGGYNEQFF
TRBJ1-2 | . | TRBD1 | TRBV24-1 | TGTGCCACCAGTGATTTCCGGGACAGACTATATGGCTACACCTTC | CATSDFRDRLYGYTF
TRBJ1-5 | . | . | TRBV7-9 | TGTGCCAGCAGCTCACAGGACAGCCACCGGCCCCAGCATTTT | CASSSQDSHRPQHF
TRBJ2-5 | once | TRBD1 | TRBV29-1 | TGCAGCGTTGAAGTTATCGGGACAGGGGCGGGAGAGACCCAGTACTTC | CSVEVIGTGAGETQYF
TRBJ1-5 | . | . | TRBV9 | TGTGCCAGCAGCGTAGGGGGCAGTAGCAATCAGCCCCAGCATTTT | CASSVGGSSNQPQHF
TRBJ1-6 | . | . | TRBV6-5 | TGTGCCAGCAGTCGGACAGAGCATAATTCACCCCTCCACTTT | CASSRTEHNSPLHF
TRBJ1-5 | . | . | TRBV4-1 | TGCGCCAGCAGCCAAGTCCCAGGGAGGGCCCAGCCCCAGCATTTT | CASSQVPGRAQPQHF
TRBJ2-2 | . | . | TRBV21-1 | TGTGCCACCCCCCGCGGGGGAGGGAACACCGGGGAGCTGTTTTTT | CATPRGGGNTGELFF
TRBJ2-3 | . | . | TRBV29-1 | TGCAGCGTTGGTCTAACTAGCACAGATACGCAGTATTTT | CSVGLTSTDTQYF
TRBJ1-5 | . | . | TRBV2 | TGTGCCAGCAGTTCCCCGGTCACAGGGTACAATCAGCCCCAGCATTTT | CASSSPVTGYNQPQHF
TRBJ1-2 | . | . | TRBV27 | TGTGCCAGCAGTCGCGTGCTTTCCTCTGGCTACACCTTC | CASSRVLSSGYTF
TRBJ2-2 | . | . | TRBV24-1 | TGTGCCACCAGTGATTCGCTACAGGGAACCGGGGAGCTGTTTTTT | CATSDSLQGTGELFF
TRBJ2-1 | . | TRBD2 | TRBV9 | TGTGCCAGCAGCGCCCGACTAGCGGGAGCGAATGAGCAGTTCTTC | CASSARLAGANEQFF
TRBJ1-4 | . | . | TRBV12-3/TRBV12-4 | TGTGCCAGCAGACCTGAGGGCGAAAAACTGTTTTTT | CASRPEGEKLFF
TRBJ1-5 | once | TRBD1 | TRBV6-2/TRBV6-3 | TGTGCCAGCAGTTATTTCGGGACAGGGCGACGATATAGCAATCAGCCCCAGCATTTT | CASSYFGTGRRYSNQPQHF
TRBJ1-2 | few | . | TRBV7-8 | TGTGCCAGCAGCGAACAGACTACTAACTATGGCTACACCTTC | CASSEQTTNYGYTF
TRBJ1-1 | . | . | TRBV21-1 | TGTGCCAGCAGCAAAGAAAGGGGTTTGAACACTGAAGCTTTCTTT | CASSKERGLNTEAFF
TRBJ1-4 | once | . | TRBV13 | TGTGCCAGCAGCCCAAAGCAGGGAAGGCCTTTGGAAAAACTGTTTTTT | CASSPKQGRPLEKLFF
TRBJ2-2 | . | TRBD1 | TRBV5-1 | TGCGCCAGCAGCACAGGGGGCGCGAACACCGGGGAGCTGTTTTTT | CASSTGGANTGELFF
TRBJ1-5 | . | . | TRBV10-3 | TGTGCCATCAGTGAGAAAGCGGGGATAGGTGATCAGCCCCAGCATTTT | CAISEKAGIGDQPQHF
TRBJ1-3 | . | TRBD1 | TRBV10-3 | TGTGCCACCAAAGGCTTGAGCGGACAGGCCAGCTCTGGAAACACCATATATTTT | CATKGLSGQASSGNTIYF
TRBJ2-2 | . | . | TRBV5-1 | TGCGCCAGCAGCTTGGACACGAACACCGGGGAGCTGTTTTTT | CASSLDTNTGELFF
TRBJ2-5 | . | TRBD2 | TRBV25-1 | TGTGCCAGCAGTGATGCCCTGGGGGGGGGAGAGACCCAGTACTTC | CASSDALGGGETQYF
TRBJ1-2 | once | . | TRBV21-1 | TGTGCCAGCAGCAAAGGACAGGGGCGAGGCTACACCTTC | CASSKGQGRGYTF